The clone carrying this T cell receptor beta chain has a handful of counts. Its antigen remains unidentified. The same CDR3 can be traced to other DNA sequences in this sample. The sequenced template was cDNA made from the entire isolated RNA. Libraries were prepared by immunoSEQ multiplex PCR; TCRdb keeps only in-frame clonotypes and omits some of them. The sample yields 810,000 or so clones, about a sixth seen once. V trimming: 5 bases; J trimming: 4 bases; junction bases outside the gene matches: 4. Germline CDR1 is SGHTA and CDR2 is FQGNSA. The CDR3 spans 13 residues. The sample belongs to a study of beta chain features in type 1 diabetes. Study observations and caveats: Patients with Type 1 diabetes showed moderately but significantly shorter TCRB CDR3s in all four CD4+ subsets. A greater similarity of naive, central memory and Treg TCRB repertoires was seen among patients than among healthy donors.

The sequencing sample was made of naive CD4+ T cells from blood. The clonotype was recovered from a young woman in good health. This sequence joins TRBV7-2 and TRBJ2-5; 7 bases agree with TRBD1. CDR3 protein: CASSRAGGETQYF. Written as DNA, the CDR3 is TGTGCCAGCAGCAGGGCAGGGGGAGAGACCCAGTACTTC.